The 7 T cell receptor beta chains presented below share a single source sample, sequenced in a study of shared clonotypes between healthy human individuals. Generated by immunoSEQ multiplex PCR, the TCRdb table keeps only in-frame clones and is missing some. The table records over a million clones, 70% to 80% of them present only once. The specimen sequenced was memory CD4+ T cells from PBMCs. Subset specified: CD45RA-negative fraction. These receptors all stem from a man younger than 35 in good health. Some clones in this sample may be carry-over from other donors' samples.

DNA for the CDR3: TGTGCCAGCAGCTTACTGGACAGTGTCAACGAGCAGTACTTC. Amino acids: CASSLLDSVNEQYF. The chain is built from TRBV5-4 and TRBJ2-7; D is possibly TRBD1 (6 bases). From germline, CDR1 is SGHNT and CDR2 YYREEE (reference sequence). Trimming left V 2 bases short and J 5 bases short, with 14 bases between. The CDR3 contains 14 residues.

The gene calls are TRBV7-9 and TRBJ1-2; TRBD1 is a possible D gene (5 bases). The CDR3 covers 15 residues. CDR1 SEHNR and CDR2 FQNEAQ come from the germline V gene (reference sequence). The V and J ends lost 5 bases and 4 bases respectively, with 17 bases between them. The CDR3 is CASSRGAARGYGYTF. The CDR3 DNA reads TGTGCCAGCAGCCGTGGGGCGGCTAGGGGCTATGGCTACACCTTC.

In nucleotides, the CDR3 is TGCGCCAGCAGCCAATCGAGGTTTAGCGGGAGTGAGAAAGATACGCAGTATTTT. Translated, it gives CASSQSRFSGSEKDTQYF. The chain couples TRBV4-3 to TRBJ2-3; 9 bases map to TRBD2. Trimming removed 2 bases from V and 5 bases from J; junction bases left unmatched: 14. CDR3 length: 18 amino acids. The germline CDR1 and CDR2 sequences are LGHNA and YSLEER.

This rearrangement joins TRBV7-3 to TRBJ2-2; either TRBD1 or TRBD2 may fit D (5 bases each). The germline V gene has CDR1 SGHTA and CDR2 FQGTGA. Trimming shortened V by 3 bases and J by 7 bases, and 15 bases separated the two germline ends. This CDR3 region has 15 residues. CDR3 in amino acids: CASSFRGGPVGELFF. The CDR3 nucleotides read TGTGCCAGCAGCTTTAGGGGCGGGCCCGTCGGGGAGCTGTTTTTT.

CDR3 sequence (DNA): TGTGCCAGCTCCGACAGTGTCGAGAATGAGCAGTTCTTC. Protein product: CASSDSVENEQFF. V is TRBV18 and J is TRBJ2-1; D is perhaps TRBD1 (5 bases). This CDR3 is 13 amino acids long. The ends were cut back, 6 bases at V and 7 bases at J, with 13 bases in the middle. Germline CDR1 reads KGHSH; CDR2 reads LQKENI.

About this clone: In the same sample, other DNA sequences code for this CDR3. The chain uses TRBV9 and TRBJ1-2; D is ambiguous. Trimming removed 0 bases from V and 4 bases from J, with 7 bases in between. From germline, CDR1 is SGDLS and CDR2 YYNGEE. The CDR3 is 13 amino acids. The CDR3 sequence is CASSVGQIYGYTF. The DNA for the CDR3 is TGTGCCAGCAGCGTAGGTCAGATCTATGGCTACACCTTC.

The CDR3 nucleotides read TGTGCTTCAGCAAATACCCACTCGGAGCAGTACTTC. Translation: CASANTHSEQYF. The chain is built from TRBV6-5 and TRBJ2-7; no clear D gene. CDR3 length: 12 amino acids. CDR1 is MNHEY, CDR2 SVGAGI, per germline.